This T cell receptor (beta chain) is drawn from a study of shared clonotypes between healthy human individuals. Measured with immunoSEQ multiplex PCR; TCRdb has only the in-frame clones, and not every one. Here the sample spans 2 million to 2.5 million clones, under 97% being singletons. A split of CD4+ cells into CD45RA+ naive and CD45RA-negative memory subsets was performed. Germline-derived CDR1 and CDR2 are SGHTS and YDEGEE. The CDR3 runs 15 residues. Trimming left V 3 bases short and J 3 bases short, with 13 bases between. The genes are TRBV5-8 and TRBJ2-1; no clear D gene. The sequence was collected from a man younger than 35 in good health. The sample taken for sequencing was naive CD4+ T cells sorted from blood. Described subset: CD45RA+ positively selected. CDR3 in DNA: TGTGCCAGCAGCTCTCGTAACGTGAACTACAATGAGCAGTTCTTC. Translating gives CASSSRNVNYNEQFF.